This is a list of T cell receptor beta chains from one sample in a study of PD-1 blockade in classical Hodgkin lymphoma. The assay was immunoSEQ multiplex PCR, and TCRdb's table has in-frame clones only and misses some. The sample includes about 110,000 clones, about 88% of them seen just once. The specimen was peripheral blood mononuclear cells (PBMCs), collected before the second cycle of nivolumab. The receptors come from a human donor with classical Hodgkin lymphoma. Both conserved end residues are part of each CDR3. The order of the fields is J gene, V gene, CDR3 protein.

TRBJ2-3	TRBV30	CAWSLYTDTQYF
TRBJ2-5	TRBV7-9	CASSLTGFVQYF
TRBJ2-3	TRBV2	CASQPTTGDTTQYF
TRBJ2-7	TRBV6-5	CASSAGRIEQYF
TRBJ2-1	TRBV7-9	CASSPKESAGGEQFF
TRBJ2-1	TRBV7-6	CASSSINEQFF
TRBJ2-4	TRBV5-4	CASSWGDRGGKNIQYF
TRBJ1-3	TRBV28	CASSTGSSGNTIYF
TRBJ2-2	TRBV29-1	CSVEESNTGELFF
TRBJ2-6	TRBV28	CASRGGDGLSGANVLTF
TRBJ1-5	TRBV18	CASSQGQGGQPQHF
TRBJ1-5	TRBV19	CASSMLGDSNQPQHF
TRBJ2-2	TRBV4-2	CASSPGVRAGASTGELFF
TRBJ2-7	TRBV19	CASSAGQGYEQYF
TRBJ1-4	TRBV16	CASSQSNGGRYLMEKLFF
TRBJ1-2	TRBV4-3	CASSQVGQGHGYTF
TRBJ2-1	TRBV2	CASRADSYNEQFF
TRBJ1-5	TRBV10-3	CAISERQGEQPQHF
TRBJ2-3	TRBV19	CASSIGWGDTQYF
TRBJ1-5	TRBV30	CAWAPQGVQPQHF
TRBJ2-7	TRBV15	CATSRITTGFGEQYF
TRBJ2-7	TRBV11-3	CASSPGTSGSQFNEQYF
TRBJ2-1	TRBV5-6	CASSFGLADYNEQFF
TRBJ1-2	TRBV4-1	CASSQGQGALYGYTF
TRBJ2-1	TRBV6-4	CASSPSGAGEQFF
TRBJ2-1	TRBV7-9	CASSSARLAGAFDEQFF
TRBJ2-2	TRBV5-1	CASSSDSGVTGELFF
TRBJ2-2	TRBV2	CASRLDRVNTGELFF
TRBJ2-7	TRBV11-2	CASSLARGLGPYEQYF
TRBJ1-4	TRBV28	CASSRPTGPKNEKLFF
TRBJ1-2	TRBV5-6	CASSLTANYGYTF
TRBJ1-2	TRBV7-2	CASSLGYPGRARGYTF
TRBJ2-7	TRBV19	CASSIVAGKTYEQYF
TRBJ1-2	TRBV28	CASTLDRVDHGYTF
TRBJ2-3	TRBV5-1	CASSLAGRGQTTDTQYF
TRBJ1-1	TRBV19	CASSMFEQGHAEAFF
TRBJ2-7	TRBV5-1	CASSLGRVGNEQYF
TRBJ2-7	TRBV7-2	CASSLGSGSREQYF
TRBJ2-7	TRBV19	CASSILAGLMYEQYF
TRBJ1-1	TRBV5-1	CASSAGMTNTEAFF
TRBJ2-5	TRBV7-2	CASSRSTGTGQETQYF
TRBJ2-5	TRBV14	CASSQDRRDQETQYF
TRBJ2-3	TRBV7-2	CASSPTGDAAGTQYF
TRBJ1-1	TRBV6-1	CASSEFAGRTEAFF
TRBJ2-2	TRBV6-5	CASVGVGSNTGELFF
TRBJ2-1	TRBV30	CAWSVLGTPSDEQFF
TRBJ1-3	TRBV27	CASSPRGAGNTIYF
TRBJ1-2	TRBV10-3	CAISGRDRVWYTF
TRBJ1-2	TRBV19	CASNLGPTGNYGYTF
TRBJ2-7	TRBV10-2	CASEDRGLAYEQYF
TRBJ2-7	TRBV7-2	CASSEFGTSGSYEQYF
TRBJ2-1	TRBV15	CATSRDRDSLDNEQFF
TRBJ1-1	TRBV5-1	CASSLAGQGTWTFF
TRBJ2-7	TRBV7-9	CASSLWGEGNEQYF